This T cell receptor beta chain was profiled in a study of vaccination effects on CD4 cells after COVID-19. In the ViraFEST assay, antigen-specific CD4+ clonotypes were identified by expansion after peptide-pool stimulation. Following 10 days of culture, CD4+ T cells were isolated. Either the BNT162b2 or mRNA-1273 vaccine was given to participants in two doses. Cultivation was performed at about 1.8 million PBMC per well with 8.5 to 10 IU/ml IL-2 and 9 to 10 ug/ml peptides added. Trimming cost V 3 bases and J 3 bases, with 15 bases left between them. This CDR3 spans 15 amino acids. Per germline, CDR1 LNHDA and CDR2 SQIVND (reference sequence). Profiling relied on immunoSEQ multiplex PCR, and the TCRdb table lists in-frame clones only, not all of them. The sample records about 28,000 clones, over 55% being singletons. In the case of this clone: What it recognizes is unknown.

The study's findings and limits: Clones of infection and vaccine origin contracted markedly late after vaccination. Healthy vaccinees' vaccine-induced clones included only 1 of 255 that recognized common cold coronaviruses.

The gene calls are TRBV19 and TRBJ2-7; D is possibly TRBD1 (6 bases). The TCR sequence derives from a human donor who received a COVID-19 vaccine. The sequences come from CD4+ T cells from PBMCs cultured with HCoV-NL63 spike peptides, collected after COVID-19 vaccination. The CDR3 DNA reads TGTGCCAGTAGTATCCGACCTCGACAGGACTACGAGCAGTACTTC. Translation gives CASSIRPRQDYEQYF.